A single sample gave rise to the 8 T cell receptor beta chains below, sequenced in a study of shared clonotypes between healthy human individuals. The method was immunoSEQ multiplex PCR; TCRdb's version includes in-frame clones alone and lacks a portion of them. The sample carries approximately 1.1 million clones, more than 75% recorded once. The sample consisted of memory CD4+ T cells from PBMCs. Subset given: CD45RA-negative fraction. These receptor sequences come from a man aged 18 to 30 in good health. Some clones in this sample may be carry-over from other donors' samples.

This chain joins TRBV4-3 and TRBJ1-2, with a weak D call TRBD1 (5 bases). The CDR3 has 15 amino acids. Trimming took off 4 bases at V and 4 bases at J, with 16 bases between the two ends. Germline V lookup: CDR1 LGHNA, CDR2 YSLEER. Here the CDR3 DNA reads TGCGCCAGCAGCCCCAAGCCCGGGGGAGGCTATGGCTACACCTTC. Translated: CASSPKPGGGYGYTF.

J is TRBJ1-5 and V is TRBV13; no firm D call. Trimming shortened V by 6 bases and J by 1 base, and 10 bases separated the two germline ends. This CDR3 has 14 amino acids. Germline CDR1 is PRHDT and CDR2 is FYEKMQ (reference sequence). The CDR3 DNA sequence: TGTGCCAGCAGAAAGGCGGGAAGCAATCAGCCCCAGCATTTT. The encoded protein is CASRKAGSNQPQHF.

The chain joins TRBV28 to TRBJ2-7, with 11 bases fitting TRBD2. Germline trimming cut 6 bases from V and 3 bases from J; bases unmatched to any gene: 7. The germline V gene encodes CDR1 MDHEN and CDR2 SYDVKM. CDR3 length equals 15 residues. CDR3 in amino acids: CASSYGTSGYYEQYF. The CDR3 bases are TGTGCCAGCAGCTATGGGACTAGCGGATACTACGAGCAGTACTTC.

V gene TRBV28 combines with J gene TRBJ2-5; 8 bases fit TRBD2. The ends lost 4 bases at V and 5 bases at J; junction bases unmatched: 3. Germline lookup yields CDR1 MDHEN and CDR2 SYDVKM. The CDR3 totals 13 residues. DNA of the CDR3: TGTGCCAGCAGTTCCCCGGGGGGGGAGACCCAGTACTTC. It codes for CASSSPGGETQYF.

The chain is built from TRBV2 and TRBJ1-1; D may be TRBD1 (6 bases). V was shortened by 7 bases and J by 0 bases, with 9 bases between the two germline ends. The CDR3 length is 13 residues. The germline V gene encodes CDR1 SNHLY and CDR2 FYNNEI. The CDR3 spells CASTGQLNTEAFF. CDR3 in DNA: TGTGCCAGCACTGGACAGCTGAACACTGAAGCTTTCTTT.

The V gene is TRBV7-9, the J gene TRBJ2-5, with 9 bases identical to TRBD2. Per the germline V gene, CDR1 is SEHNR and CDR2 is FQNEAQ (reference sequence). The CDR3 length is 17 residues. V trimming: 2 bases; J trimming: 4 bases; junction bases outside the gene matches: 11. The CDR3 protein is CASSLLPAGGPRETQYF. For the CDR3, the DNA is TGTGCCAGCAGCTTACTACCGGCGGGAGGGCCCCGAGAGACCCAGTACTTC.

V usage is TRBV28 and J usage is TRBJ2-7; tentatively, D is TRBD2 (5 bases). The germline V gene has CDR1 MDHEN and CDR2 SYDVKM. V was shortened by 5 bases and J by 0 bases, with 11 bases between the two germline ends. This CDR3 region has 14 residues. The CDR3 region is CASSGQRSSYEQYF. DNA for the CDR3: TGTGCCAGCAGTGGGCAGCGGAGCTCCTACGAGCAGTACTTC.

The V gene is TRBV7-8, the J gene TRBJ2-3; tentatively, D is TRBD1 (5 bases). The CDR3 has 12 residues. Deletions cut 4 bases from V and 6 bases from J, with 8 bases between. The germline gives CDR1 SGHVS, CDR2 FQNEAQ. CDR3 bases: TGTGCCAGCAGCTCCAGGGTTGATACGCAGTATTTT. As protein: CASSSRVDTQYF.